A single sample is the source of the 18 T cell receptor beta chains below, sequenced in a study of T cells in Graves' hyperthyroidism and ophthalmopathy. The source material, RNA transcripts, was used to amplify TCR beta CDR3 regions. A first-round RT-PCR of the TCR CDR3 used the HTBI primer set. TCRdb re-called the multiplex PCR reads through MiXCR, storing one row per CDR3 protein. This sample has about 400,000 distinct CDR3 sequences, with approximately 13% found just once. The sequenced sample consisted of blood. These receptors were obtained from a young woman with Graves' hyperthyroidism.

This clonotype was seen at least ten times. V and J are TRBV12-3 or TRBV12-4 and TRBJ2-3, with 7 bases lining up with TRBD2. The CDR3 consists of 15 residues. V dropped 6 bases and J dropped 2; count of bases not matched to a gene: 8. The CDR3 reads CASSLSGVPTDTQYF. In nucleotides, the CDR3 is TGTGCCAGCAGCTTGAGCGGGGTACCCACAGATACGCAGTATTTT.

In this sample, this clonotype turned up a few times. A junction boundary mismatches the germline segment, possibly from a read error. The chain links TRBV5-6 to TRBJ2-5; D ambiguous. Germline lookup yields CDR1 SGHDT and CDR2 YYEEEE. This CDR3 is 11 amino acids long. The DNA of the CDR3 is TGTGCCAGCAGCTTGGGAGGCCCAAAGGACTTC. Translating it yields CASSLGGPKDF.

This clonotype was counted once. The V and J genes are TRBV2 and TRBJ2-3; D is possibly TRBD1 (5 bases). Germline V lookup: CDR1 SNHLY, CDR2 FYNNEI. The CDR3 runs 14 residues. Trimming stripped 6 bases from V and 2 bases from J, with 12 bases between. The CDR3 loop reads CASSGRVTTDTQYF. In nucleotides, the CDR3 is TGTGCCAGCAGCGGCAGGGTGACCACAGATACGCAGTATTTT.

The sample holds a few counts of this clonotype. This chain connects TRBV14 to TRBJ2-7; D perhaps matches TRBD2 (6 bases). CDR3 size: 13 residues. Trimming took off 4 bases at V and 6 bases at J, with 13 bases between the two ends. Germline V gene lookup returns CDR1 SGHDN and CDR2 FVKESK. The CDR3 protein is CASSPRLEGEQYF. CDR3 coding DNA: TGTGCCAGCAGCCCACGACTAGAGGGCGAGCAGTACTTC.

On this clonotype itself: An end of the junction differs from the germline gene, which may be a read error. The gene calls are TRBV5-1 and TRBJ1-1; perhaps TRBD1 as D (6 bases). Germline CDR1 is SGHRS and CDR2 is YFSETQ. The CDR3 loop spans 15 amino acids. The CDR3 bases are TGTGCCAGCAGCGTAGGGGGGGTCGGGGCCACTGAAGCTTTCTTT. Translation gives CASSVGGVGATEAFF.

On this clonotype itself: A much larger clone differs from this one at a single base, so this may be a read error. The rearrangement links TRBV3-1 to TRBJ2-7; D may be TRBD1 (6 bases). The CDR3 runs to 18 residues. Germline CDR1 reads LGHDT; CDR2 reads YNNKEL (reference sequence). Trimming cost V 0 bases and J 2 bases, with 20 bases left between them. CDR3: CASSQDLAGTRVPYEQYF. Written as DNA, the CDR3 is TGTGCCAGCAGCCAAGATCTGGCAGGGACAAGGGTGCCCTACGAGCAGTACTTC.

The DNA for the CDR3 is TGTGCCAGCAGCCAACGGGGGAGCTATGGCTACACCTTC. Its protein product is CASSQRGSYGYTF. The chain is built from TRBV13 and TRBJ1-2; a weak D match, TRBD1 (5 bases). V lost 5 bases and J lost 4, with 11 bases in between. Germline loops: CDR1 PRHDT, CDR2 FYEKMQ (reference sequence). The CDR3 is 13 amino acids.

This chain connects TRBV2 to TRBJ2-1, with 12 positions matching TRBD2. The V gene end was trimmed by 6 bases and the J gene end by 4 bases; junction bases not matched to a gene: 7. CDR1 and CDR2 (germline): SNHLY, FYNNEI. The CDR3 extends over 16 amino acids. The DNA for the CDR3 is TGTGCCAGCAGCGATCTAGCGGGAGGGCATTACAATGAGCAGTTCTTC. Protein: CASSDLAGGHYNEQFF.

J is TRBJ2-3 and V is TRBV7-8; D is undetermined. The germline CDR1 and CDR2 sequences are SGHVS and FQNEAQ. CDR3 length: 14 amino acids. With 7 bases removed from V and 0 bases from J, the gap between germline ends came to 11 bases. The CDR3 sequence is CASIPWASTDTQYF. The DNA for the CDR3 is TGTGCCAGCATCCCCTGGGCAAGCACAGATACGCAGTATTTT.

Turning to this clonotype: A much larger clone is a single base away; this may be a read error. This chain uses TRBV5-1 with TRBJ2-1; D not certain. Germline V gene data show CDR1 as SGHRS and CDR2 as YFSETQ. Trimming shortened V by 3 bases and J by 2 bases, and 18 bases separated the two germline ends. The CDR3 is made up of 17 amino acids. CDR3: CASSSIPHGIAYNEQFF. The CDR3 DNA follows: TGCGCCAGCAGCTCGATTCCACATGGGATAGCCTACAATGAGCAGTTCTTC.

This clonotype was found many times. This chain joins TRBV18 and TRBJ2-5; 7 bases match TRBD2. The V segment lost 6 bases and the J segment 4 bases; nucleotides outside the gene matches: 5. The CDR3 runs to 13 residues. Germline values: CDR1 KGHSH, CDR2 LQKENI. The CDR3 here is CASSAGVGETQYF. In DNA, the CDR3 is TGTGCCAGCTCTGCGGGAGTGGGAGAGACCCAGTACTTC.

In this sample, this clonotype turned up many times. The CDR3 sequence: CSAFTGGEKLFF. CDR3 in DNA: TGCAGTGCTTTTACAGGGGGTGAAAAACTGTTTTTT. This chain joins TRBV20-1 and TRBJ1-4, with TRBD1 identical over 8 bases. With V trimmed by 5 bases and J by 7 bases, 3 bases remained unmatched. The CDR3 contains 12 residues. Germline CDR1 reads DFQATT; CDR2 reads SNEGSKA (reference sequence).

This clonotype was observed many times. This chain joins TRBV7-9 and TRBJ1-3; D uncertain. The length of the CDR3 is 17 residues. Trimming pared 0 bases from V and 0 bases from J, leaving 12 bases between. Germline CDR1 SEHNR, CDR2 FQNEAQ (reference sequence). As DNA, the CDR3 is TGTGCCAGCAGCTTAGCGGGCTATGTCGGCTCTGGAAACACCATATATTTT. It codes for CASSLAGYVGSGNTIYF.

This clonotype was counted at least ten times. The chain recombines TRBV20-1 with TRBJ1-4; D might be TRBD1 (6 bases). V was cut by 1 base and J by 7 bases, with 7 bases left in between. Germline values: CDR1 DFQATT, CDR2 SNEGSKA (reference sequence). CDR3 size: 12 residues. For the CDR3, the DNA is TGCAGTGCTAGAGTAGGGGGTGAAAAACTGTTTTTT. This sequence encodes CSARVGGEKLFF.

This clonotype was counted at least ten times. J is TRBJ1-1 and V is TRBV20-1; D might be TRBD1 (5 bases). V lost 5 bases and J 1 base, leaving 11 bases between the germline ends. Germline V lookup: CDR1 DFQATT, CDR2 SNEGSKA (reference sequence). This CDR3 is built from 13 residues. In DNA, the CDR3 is TGCAGTGCTGACGCTGGGGGGAACACTGAAGCTTTCTTT. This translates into CSADAGGNTEAFF.

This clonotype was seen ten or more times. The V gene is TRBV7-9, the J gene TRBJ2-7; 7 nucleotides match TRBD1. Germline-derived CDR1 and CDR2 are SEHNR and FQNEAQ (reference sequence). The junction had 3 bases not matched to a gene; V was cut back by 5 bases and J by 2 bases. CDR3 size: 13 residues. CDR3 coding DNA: TGTGCCAGCAGCGAGACAGGGCCCTACGAGCAGTACTTC. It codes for CASSETGPYEQYF.

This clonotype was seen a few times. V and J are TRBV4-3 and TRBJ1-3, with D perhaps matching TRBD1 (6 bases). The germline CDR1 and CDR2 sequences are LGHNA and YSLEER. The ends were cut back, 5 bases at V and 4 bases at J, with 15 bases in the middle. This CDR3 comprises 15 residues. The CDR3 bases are TGCGCCAGCAGCTTCGGGACATCGGCCGGAAACACCATATATTTT. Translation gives CASSFGTSAGNTIYF.

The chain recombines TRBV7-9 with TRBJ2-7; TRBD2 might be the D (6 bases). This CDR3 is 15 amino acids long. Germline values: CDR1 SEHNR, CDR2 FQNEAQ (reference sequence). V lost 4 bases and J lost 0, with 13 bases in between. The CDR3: CASSSPGTGSYEQYF. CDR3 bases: TGTGCCAGCAGCTCGCCCGGGACTGGCTCCTACGAGCAGTACTTC.